The 6 T cell receptor beta chains listed next were all sequenced from one sample in a study of molecular identifiers for immune sequencing clone quantification. TCRdb redid the calling of the PCR reads with MiXCR, one entry per CDR3 protein. Among about 39,000 distinct CDR3 sequences listed, about 18% were seen once. The sequenced sample consisted of naive CD8+ T cells from blood, with Jurkat cell RNA spiked in. Indicated subset: FACS-sorted CD8+CD4-CCR7+CD45RA+ naive T cells. The receptor set was obtained from a human donor in good health. Some libraries in this study had Jurkat cell RNA spiked in.

This clonotype was seen many times. This chain connects TRBV6-6 to TRBJ2-3; no clear D gene. The CDR3 contains 16 residues. Trimming stripped 8 bases from V and 0 bases from J, with 18 bases between. Germline CDR1 MNHNY, CDR2 SVGAGI (reference sequence). The CDR3 is CASDIGSPISTDTQYF. CDR3 in DNA: TGTGCCAGCGACATAGGGTCTCCAATTAGCACAGATACGCAGTATTTT.

This clonotype was seen many times. CDR3 coding DNA: TGTGCCAGCAGCTTGGCCAGGGAGGGCAATCAGCCCCAGCATTTT. Amino acid sequence: CASSLAREGNQPQHF. The rearrangement joins TRBV5-8 to TRBJ1-5, with TRBD1 as a possible D gene (5 bases). Between the trimmed V and J ends, which lost 0 bases and 2 bases, there was a span of 9 bases. Germline V gene lookup returns CDR1 SGHTS and CDR2 YDEGEE. The CDR3 has 15 residues.

This clonotype has at least ten counts. The chain employs TRBV6-2 or TRBV6-3 and TRBJ2-1; no clear D. The germline V gene encodes CDR1 MNHEY and CDR2 SVGEGT. The CDR3 runs 11 residues. This CDR3 reads CAASSLNEQFF. CDR3 in DNA: TGTGCTGCCAGCAGCCTCAATGAGCAGTTCTTC.

This clonotype was seen a few times. The rearrangement joins TRBV7-9 to TRBJ1-3; no reliable D call. The CDR3 sequence is 15 residues long. With 4 bases removed from V and 0 bases from J, the gap between germline ends came to 10 bases. Germline V gene sequence: CDR1 SEHNR, CDR2 FQNEAQ (reference sequence). Written as DNA, the CDR3 is TGTGCCAGCAGCTCTCCGGCGGGCTCTGGAAACACCATATATTTT. The encoded protein is CASSSPAGSGNTIYF.

This clonotype was detected many times. CDR3 residues: CASSWGQKPGELFF. The CDR3 nucleotides read TGTGCCAGCAGCTGGGGACAGAAGCCCGGGGAGCTGTTTTTT. The chain is built from TRBV9 and TRBJ2-2; 7 bases are shared with TRBD1. Germline values: CDR1 SGDLS, CDR2 YYNGEE. This CDR3 has 14 residues. The V gene end was trimmed by 4 bases and the J gene end by 6 bases; junction bases not matched to a gene: 6.

This clonotype was detected ten times or more. The chain recombines TRBV5-5 with TRBJ2-7; 10 bases align to TRBD1. The CDR3 runs to 14 residues. Germline CDR1 is SGHKS and CDR2 is YYEKEE (reference sequence). Unmatched junction bases numbered 4, after V lost 1 base and J lost 6 bases. CDR3 amino acids: CASSLWDRGLEQYF. For the CDR3, the DNA is TGTGCCAGCAGCTTGTGGGACAGGGGCCTCGAGCAGTACTTC.